Here is one T cell receptor (beta chain) with its context. No antigen is known for it. Libraries were prepared through 5' RACE. Preparation of each TCR library used roughly 3.5 ug of total RNA. For each sample, cDNA synthesis with SMARTScribe reverse transcriptase was split into eight separate reactions. During cDNA synthesis, unique molecular identifiers containing a 6-nucleotide sample barcode were introduced by template switching. TCRalpha and TCRbeta cDNA was amplified by two nested PCRs of around 15 and 9 cycles, with bead purification after each PCR. Before amplification, cDNA was treated with uracil DNA-glycosylase and purified using the QIAquick PCR purification kit. The second PCR was the step at which Illumina TruSeq-compatible adapters and sample-specific barcodes were added. Library quality and concentration were checked on TapeStation and Qubit, and libraries were pooled at around 4.9 ng each. Sequencing of the pooled libraries was done on an Illumina HiSeq2500 single-index Rapid Run using custom sequencing primers and 2 x 100 bp reads. In the paper's pipeline: UMI-based consensus assembly with MiGEC version 1.2.6 was used to correct PCR and sequencing errors. MiXCR version 2.1.1 was used for V(D)J alignment, clonotype assembly and CDR3 extraction. To normalise gene usage, clonotype sharing and MAIT/NKT TCR abundance, the top 1000, 10 000 and 20 000 clonotypes in each sample were analysed. After downsampling to 27 000 UMIs, diversity was calculated as the inverse Simpson index using the vegan R package. Statistical testing used paired Mann-Whitney U tests on the discordant twin pairs and applied Benjamini-Hochberg correction for multiple testing. TCRdb reprocessed the reads; each CDR3 protein sequence makes one entry, and DNA is unavailable. The V and J calls were not made by the authors but by TCRdb's processing. The table for this sample lists about 160,000 distinct CDR3 sequences. The ten biggest clones cover over 2.5% of the sample.

CDR1 and CDR2 were assigned from the germline V gene as KGHSH and LQKENI. From cysteine to phenylalanine, the CDR3 is 16 amino acids long. No DNA was logged. The data stem from a study of monozygotic twins with inflammatory bowel disease (dated by TCRdb to about 2019). Background on the whole study: In total, some 30 monozygotic twin pairs made up the full study: 19 Danish pairs, all IBD-discordant, plus nine German pairs, of which four were IBD-concordant and five were IBD-discordant. Disease-associated traits were sought mainly through comparisons between IBD patients and their genetically identical healthy co-twins within discordant pairs. Each individual had, on average, about 151 000 unique TCRalpha sequences and 181 000 unique TCRbeta sequences available for analysis. The paper's findings and limits, for the study overall: Repertoire similarity did not differ between concordant and discordant twins, possibly due to limited statistical power. Compared with healthy twins, IBD patients shared fewer clonotypes with other individuals, and the difference was most pronounced in patients with signs of disease activity. IBD patients had lower TCRbeta repertoire diversity, measured by the inverse Simpson index, than their healthy co-twins. Because patients were on differing immunosuppressive treatments, the repertoires may have picked up extra background noise and inter-individual variability. The analysis was unable to tell different T cell subtypes apart. The results gave no support for a single strong signal or clonotype linked to IBD.

From each donor, an approximately 2.5 ml peripheral blood sample was collected into PAXgene tubes and kept at -80 degrees C. Without T cell sorting, total RNA was isolated from whole blood using the PAXgene blood miRNA kit on an automated QIAcube. Deep TCRalpha and TCRbeta repertoire profiling with unique molecular barcoding was performed on peripheral blood of monozygotic twin pairs concordant or discordant for inflammatory bowel disease. Smoking habits were recorded for all twin pairs, and each individual was classified as a current, former or never smoker. The specimen sequenced was blood. The V gene is TRBV18 and the J gene is TRBJ2-2; TCRdb gives TRBD1 as the D gene, but with no DNA this cannot be confirmed. The clonotype comes from a human donor with ulcerative colitis or Crohn's disease, or a healthy co-twin of an affected twin (not recorded which). The CDR3 here reads CASSPPSVSYTGELFF.